The rows below give T cell receptor beta chains drawn from one sample of a study of identical twins. MiXCR was run by TCRdb on the 5' RACE reads, yielding one entry per CDR3 protein. The top ten clones hold 1.5% to 2% of a sample with around 670,000 distinct CDR3 sequences, around 6% of them seen once. The specimen sequenced was naive T cells sorted from blood. All receptors come from a man between 18 and 35 years old in good health. The CDR3 runs from the conserved cysteine through the conserved F or W. D genes are given only for firm matches. The size field is filled for only some rows; it gives once, few, many or a size class.

v_call,j_call,clone_size,d_call,cdr3_aa,cdr3_nt
TRBV11-3,TRBJ2-5,once,TRBD1,CASSPYTGEETQYF,TGTGCCAGCAGCCCCTACACAGGGGAAGAGACCCAGTACTTC
TRBV20-1,TRBJ2-1,many,NA,CSASSGLRYEQFF,TGCAGTGCTAGCTCGGGGCTGAGGTATGAGCAGTTCTTC
TRBV18,TRBJ2-1,NA,NA,CASSLKGLAETYNEQFF,TGTGCCAGCTCTCTCAAGGGGCTAGCCGAGACCTACAATGAGCAGTTCTTC
TRBV5-1,TRBJ2-5,many,NA,CASSLLQGRETQYF,TGCGCCAGCAGCTTGCTACAGGGACGGGAGACCCAGTACTTC
TRBV5-1,TRBJ2-5,NA,NA,CASSLDPGAKTQYF,TGCGCCAGCAGCTTGGATCCAGGGGCCAAGACCCAGTACTTC
TRBV20-1,TRBJ2-3,NA,NA,CSANTPSTDTQYF,TGCAGTGCTAACACCCCTAGCACAGATACGCAGTATTTT
TRBV3-1,TRBJ2-6,few,NA,CASSHPLLLSSGANVLTF,TGTGCCAGCAGCCACCCCCTCTTACTAAGCTCTGGGGCCAACGTCCTGACTTTC
TRBV24-1,TRBJ2-3,few,NA,CATSDPGRSGTDTQYF,TGTGCCACCAGTGACCCCGGAAGATCGGGCACAGATACGCAGTATTTT
TRBV12-3/TRBV12-4,TRBJ2-1,few,TRBD2,CASSSPDWREPHEQFF,TGTGCCAGCAGTTCCCCTGACTGGCGGGAGCCCCATGAGCAGTTCTTC
TRBV29-1,TRBJ1-2,many,NA,CSASDNYGYTF,TGCAGCGCTTCGGATAACTATGGCTACACCTTC
TRBV7-8,TRBJ2-2,NA,NA,CASSLLLAGELFF,TGTGCCAGCAGCTTATTATTGGCCGGGGAGCTGTTTTTT
TRBV4-2,TRBJ2-1,many,NA,CASSQRENNEQFF,TGTGCCAGCAGCCAAAGGGAGAACAATGAGCAGTTCTTC
TRBV27,TRBJ2-3,many,NA,CASSFGLPGTDTQYF,TGTGCCAGCAGTTTCGGCCTACCAGGCACAGATACGCAGTATTTT
TRBV5-1,TRBJ2-5,few,TRBD2,CASSVGAGGKETQYF,TGCGCCAGCAGCGTTGGAGCGGGAGGCAAAGAGACCCAGTACTTC
TRBV5-1,TRBJ2-1,many,TRBD2,CASSYLGGRAIRSSYNEQFF,TGCGCCAGCAGCTACCTTGGCGGGAGGGCTATCAGGAGCTCCTACAATGAGCAGTTCTTC
TRBV5-6,TRBJ2-1,many,NA,CASSAGHYIRNEQFF,TGTGCCAGCAGTGCGGGACACTATATTCGCAATGAGCAGTTCTTC
TRBV27,TRBJ2-3,NA,NA,CASSFRGRAGDTQYF,TGTGCCAGCAGTTTTAGGGGGAGGGCAGGTGATACGCAGTATTTT
TRBV20-1,TRBJ2-5,many,TRBD2,CSARTSGIQETQYF,TGCAGTGCTCGGACTAGCGGAATACAAGAGACCCAGTACTTC
TRBV28,TRBJ1-2,many,TRBD1,CASSARGFYGYTF,TGTGCCAGCAGCGCCAGGGGGTTCTATGGCTACACCTTC